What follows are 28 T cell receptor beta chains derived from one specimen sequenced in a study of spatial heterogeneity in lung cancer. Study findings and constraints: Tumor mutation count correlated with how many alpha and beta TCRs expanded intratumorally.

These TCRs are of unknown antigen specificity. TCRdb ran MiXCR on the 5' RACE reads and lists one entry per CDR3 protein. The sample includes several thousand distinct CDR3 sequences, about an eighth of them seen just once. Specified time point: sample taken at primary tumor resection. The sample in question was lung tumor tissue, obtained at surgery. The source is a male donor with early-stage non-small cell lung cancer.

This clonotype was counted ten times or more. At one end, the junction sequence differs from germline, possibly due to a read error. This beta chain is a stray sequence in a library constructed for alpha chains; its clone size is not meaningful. The CDR3 protein is CASRDGLPNQETQYF. The DNA of the CDR3 is TGTGCCAGCAGGGACGGACTCCCAAACCAGGAGACCCAGTACTTC. The chain employs TRBV5-4 and TRBJ2-5, with D possibly matching TRBD2 (5 bases). Germline loops: CDR1 SGHNT, CDR2 YYREEE (reference sequence). The CDR3 runs 15 residues.

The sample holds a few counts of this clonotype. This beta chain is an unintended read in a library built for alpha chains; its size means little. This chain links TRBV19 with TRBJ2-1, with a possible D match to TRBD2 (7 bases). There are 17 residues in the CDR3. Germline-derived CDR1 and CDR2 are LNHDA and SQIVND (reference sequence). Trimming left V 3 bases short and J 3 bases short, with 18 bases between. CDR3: CASSMPPRGGDYNEQFF. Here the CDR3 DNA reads TGTGCCAGTAGTATGCCTCCAAGAGGGGGGGACTACAATGAGCAGTTCTTC.

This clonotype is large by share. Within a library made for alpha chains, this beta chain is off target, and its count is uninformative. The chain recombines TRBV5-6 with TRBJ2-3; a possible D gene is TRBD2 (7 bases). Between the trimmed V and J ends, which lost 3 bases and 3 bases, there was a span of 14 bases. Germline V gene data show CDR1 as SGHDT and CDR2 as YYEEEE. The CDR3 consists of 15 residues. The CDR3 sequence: CASSSLGGVTDTQYF. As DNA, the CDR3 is TGTGCCAGCAGCTCCCTAGGGGGGGTGACAGATACGCAGTATTTT.

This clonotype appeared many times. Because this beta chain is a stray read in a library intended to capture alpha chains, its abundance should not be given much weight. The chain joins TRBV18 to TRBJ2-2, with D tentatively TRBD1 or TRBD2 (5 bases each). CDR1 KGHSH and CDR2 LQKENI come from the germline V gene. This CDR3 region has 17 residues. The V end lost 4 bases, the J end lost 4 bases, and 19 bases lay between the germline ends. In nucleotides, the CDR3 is TGTGCCAGCTCACGGTCAGGGACGAGAGAAGGCACCGGGGAGCTGTTTTTT. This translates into CASSRSGTREGTGELFF.

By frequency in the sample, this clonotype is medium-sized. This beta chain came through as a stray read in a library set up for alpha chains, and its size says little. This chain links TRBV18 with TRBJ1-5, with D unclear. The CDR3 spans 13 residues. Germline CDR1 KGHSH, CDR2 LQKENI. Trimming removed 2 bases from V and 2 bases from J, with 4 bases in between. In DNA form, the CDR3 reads TGTGCCAGCTCACCAGGGGGCAATCAGCCCCAGCATTTT. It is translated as CASSPGGNQPQHF.

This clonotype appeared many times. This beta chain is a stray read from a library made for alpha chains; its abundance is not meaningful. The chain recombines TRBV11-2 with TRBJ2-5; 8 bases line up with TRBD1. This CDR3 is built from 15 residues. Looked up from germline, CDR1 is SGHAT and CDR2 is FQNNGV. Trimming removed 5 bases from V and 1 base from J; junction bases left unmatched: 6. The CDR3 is CASSRLGQAQETQYF. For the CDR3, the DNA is TGTGCCAGCAGCCGGTTGGGACAGGCCCAAGAGACCCAGTACTTC.

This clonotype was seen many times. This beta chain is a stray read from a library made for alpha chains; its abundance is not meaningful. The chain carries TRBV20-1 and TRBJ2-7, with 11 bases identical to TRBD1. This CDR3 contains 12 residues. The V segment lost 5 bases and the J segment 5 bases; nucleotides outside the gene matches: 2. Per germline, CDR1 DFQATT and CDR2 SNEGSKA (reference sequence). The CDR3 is CSAGQGANEQYF. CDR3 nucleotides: TGCAGTGCTGGACAGGGGGCGAACGAGCAGTACTTC.

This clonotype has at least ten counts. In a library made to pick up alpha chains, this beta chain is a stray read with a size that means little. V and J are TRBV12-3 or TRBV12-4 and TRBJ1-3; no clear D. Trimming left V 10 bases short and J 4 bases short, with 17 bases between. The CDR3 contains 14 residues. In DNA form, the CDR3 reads TGTGCCACCTCCGAAGGAGGGCGAGGAAACACCATATATTTT. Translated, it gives CATSEGGRGNTIYF.

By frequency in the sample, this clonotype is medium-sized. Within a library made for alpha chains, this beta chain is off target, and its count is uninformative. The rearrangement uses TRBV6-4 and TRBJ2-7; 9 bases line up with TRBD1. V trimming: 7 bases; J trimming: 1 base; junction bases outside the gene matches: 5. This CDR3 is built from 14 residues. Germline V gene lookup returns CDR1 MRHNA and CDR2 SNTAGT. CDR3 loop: CASTSGTGSYEQYF. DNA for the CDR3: TGTGCCAGCACCTCCGGGACAGGGTCCTACGAGCAGTACTTC.

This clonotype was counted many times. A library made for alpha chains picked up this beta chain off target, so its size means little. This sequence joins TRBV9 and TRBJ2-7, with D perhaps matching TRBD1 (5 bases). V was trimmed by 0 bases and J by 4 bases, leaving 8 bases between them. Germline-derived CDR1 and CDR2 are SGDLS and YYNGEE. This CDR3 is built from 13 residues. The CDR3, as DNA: TGTGCCAGCAGCGTAGACCAGGGTTACGAGCAGTACTTC. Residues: CASSVDQGYEQYF.

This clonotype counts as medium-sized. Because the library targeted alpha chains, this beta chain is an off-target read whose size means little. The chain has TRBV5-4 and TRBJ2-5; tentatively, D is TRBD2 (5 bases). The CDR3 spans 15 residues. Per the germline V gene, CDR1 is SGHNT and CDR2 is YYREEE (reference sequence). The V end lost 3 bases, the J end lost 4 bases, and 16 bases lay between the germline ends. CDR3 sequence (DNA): TGTGCCAGCAGCTCTGAGAGAGGGCTAGCAGAGACCCAGTACTTC. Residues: CASSSERGLAETQYF.

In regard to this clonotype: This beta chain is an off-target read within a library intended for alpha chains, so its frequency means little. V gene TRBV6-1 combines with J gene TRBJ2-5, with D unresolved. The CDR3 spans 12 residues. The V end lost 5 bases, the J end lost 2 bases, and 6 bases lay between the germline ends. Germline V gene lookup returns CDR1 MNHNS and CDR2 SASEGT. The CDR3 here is CASSFAQETQYF. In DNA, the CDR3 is TGTGCCAGCAGTTTTGCTCAAGAGACCCAGTACTTC.

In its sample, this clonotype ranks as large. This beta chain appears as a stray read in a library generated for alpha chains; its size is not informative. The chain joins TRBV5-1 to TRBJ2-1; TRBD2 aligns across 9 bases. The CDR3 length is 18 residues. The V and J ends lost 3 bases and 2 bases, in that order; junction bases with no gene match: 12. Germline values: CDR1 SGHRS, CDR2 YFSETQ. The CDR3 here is CASSSRTGSGGAYNEQFF. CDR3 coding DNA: TGCGCCAGCAGCTCCCGAACCGGTAGCGGGGGAGCCTACAATGAGCAGTTCTTC.

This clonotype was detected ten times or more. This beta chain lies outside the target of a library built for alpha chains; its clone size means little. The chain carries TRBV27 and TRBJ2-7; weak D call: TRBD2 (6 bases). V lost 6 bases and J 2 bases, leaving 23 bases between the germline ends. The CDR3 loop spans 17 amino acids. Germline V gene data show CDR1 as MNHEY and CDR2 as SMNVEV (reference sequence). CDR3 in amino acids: CASRGSNRDRRAYEQYF. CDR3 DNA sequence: TGTGCCAGCAGAGGTAGCAATAGGGACCGGAGGGCCTACGAGCAGTACTTC.

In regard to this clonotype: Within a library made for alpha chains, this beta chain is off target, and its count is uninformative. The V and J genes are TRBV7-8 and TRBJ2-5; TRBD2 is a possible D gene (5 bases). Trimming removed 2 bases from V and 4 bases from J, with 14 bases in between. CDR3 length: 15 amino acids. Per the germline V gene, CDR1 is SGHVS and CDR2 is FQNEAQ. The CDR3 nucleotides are TGTGCCAGCAGCTTACTAGCCATACAACTAGAGACCCAGTACTTC. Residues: CASSLLAIQLETQYF.

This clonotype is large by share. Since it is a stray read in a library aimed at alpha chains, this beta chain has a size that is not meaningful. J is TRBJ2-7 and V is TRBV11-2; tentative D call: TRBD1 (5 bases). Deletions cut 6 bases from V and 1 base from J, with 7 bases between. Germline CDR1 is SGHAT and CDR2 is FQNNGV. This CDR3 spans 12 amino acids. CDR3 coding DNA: TGTGCCAGCAGGTCAGGGTCCTACGAGCAGTACTTC. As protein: CASRSGSYEQYF. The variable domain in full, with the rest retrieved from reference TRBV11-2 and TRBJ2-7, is EAGVAQSPRYKIIEKRQSVAFWCNPISGHATLYWYQQILGQGPKLLIQFQNNGVVDDSQLPKDRFSAERLKGVDSTLKIQPAKLEDSAVYLCASRSGSYEQYFGPGTRLTVT.

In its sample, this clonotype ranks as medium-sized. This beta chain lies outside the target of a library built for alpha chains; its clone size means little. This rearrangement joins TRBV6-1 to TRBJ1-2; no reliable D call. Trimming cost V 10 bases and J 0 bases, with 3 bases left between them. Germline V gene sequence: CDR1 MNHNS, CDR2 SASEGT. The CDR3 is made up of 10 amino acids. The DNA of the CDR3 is TGTGCCACAGCTAACTATGGCTACACCTTC. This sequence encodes CATANYGYTF.

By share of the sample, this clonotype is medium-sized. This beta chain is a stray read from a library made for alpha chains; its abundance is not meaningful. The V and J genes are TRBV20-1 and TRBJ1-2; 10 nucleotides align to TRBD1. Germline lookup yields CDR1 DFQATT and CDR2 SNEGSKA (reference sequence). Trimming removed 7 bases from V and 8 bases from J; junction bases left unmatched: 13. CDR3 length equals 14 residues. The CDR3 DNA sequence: TGCAGTGTCGTCCTGGGACAGGGGAACGGGGGCTACACCTTC. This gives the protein CSVVLGQGNGGYTF.

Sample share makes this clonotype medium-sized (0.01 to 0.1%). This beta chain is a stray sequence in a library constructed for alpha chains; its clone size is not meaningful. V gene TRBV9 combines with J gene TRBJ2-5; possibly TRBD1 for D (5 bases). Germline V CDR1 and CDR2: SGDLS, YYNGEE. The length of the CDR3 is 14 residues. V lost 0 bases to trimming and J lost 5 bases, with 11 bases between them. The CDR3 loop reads CASSVDWGAETQYF. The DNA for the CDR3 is TGTGCCAGCAGCGTAGATTGGGGCGCGGAGACCCAGTACTTC.

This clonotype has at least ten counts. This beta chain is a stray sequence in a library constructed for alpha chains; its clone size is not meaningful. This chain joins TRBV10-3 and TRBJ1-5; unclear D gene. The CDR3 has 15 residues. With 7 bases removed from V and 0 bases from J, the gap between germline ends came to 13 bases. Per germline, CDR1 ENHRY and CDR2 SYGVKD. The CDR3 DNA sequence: TGTGCCATCAAAGACGGAGCCTATAGCAATCAGCCCCAGCATTTT. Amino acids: CAIKDGAYSNQPQHF.

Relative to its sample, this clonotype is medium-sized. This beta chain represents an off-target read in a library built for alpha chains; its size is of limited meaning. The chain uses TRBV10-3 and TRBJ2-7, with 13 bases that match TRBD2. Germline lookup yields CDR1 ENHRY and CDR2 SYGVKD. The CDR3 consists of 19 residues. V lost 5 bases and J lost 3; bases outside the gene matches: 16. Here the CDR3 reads CAISSPVLAGGPINYEQYF. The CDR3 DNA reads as TGTGCCATCAGTTCACCAGTACTAGCGGGAGGGCCGATCAACTACGAGCAGTACTTC.

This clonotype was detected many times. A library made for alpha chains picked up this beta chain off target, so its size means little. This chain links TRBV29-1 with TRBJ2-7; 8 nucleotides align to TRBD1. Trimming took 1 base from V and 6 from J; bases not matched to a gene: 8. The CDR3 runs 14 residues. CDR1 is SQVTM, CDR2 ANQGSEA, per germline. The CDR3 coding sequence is TGCAGCGTTGAAGCTACAGGGGGGTATGGCGAGCAGTACTTC. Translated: CSVEATGGYGEQYF.

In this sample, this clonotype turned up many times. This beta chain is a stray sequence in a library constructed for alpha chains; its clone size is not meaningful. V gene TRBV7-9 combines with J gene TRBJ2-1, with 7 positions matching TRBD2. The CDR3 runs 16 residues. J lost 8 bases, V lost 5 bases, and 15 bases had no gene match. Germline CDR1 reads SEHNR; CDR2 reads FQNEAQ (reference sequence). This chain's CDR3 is CASSPRPSREDYEQFF. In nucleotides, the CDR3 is TGTGCCAGCAGCCCACGCCCCTCCCGGGAGGATTATGAGCAGTTCTTC.

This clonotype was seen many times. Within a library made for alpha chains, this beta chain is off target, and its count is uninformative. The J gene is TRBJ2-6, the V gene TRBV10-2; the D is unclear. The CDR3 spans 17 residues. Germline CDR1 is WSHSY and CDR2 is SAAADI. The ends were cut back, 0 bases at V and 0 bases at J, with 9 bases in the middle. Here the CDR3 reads CASSESLAFSGANVLTF. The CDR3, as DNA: TGCGCCAGCAGTGAGTCGTTGGCCTTCTCTGGGGCCAACGTCCTGACTTTC.

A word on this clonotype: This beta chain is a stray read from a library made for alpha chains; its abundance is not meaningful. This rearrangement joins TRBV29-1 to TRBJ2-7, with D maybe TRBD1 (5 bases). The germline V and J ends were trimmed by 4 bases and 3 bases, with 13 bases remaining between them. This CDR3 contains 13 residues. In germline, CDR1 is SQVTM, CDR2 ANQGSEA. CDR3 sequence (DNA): TGCAGCGTTGCCCCGTGGGGCATCTACGAGCAGTACTTC. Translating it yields CSVAPWGIYEQYF.

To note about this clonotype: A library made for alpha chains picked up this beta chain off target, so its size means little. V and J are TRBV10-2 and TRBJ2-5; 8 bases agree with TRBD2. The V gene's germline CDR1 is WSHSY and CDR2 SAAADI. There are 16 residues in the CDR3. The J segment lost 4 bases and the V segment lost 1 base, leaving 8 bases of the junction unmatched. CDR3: CASSELGGTRLETQYF. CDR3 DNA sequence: TGCGCCAGCAGTGAGTTAGGCGGGACTAGACTAGAGACCCAGTACTTC.

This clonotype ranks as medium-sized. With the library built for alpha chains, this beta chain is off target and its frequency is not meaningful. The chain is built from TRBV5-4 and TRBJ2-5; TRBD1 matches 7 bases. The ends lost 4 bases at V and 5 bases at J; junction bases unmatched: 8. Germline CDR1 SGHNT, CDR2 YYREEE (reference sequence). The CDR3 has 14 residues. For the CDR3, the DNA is TGTGCCAGCAGCATGGACAGGACTGTGGAGACCCAGTACTTC. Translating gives CASSMDRTVETQYF.

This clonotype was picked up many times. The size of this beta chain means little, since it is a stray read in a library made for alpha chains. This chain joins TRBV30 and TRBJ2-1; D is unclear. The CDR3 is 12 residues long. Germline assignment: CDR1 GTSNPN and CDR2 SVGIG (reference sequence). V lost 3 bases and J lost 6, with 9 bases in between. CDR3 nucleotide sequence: TGTGCCTGGAGCGCGGCGTTCAATGAGCAGTTCTTC. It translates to CAWSAAFNEQFF.